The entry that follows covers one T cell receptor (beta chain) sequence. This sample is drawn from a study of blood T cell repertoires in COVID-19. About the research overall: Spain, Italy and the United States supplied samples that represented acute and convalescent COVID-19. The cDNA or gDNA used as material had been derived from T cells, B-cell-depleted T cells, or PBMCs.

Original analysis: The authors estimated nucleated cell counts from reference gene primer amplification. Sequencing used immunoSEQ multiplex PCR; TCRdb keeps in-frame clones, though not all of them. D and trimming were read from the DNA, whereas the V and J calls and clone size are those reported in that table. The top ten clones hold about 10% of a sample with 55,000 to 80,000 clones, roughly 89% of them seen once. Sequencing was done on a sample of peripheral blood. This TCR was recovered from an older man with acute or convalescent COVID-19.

Here the CDR3 reads CASSSQGSGNTIYF. The CDR3 DNA reads as TGCGCCAGCAGCTCACAGGGGTCTGGAAACACCATATATTTT. The V call is TRBV5-1, the J call TRBJ1-3; 7 positions agree with TRBD1. The CDR3 sequence is 14 residues long. With 3 bases clipped from V and 1 base from J, the junction kept 1 base outside the gene matches. CDR1 and CDR2 from the germline V gene are SGHRS and YFSETQ.